This T cell receptor beta chain was documented in a study of CD8 T cells in Susac syndrome. This clonotype was detected only a few times. This CDR3 has 12 amino acids. CDR1 is MNHEY and CDR2 is SVGAGI in the germline V gene. Deletions cut 4 bases from V and 3 bases from J, with 6 bases between. Reverse transcription of about 0.45 to 1 ug RNA was performed with random hexamers. The CDR3 of TCR beta was amplified by immunoSEQ multiplex PCR across 54 Vbeta and 13 Jbeta. Via MiXCR, TCRdb re-called the immunoSEQ multiplex PCR reads, giving one row per CDR3 protein. The sample contains under 350,000 distinct CDR3 sequences, 92% of which appear only once.

This chain joins TRBV6-5 and TRBJ1-1, with D maybe TRBD1 (5 bases). The sample taken for sequencing was CD4+ T cells from PBMCs. The clonotype was recovered from a human donor with multiple sclerosis. This CDR3 reads CASSFRDTEAFF. The CDR3 DNA follows: TGTGCCAGCAGTTTCAGGGACACTGAAGCTTTCTTT.